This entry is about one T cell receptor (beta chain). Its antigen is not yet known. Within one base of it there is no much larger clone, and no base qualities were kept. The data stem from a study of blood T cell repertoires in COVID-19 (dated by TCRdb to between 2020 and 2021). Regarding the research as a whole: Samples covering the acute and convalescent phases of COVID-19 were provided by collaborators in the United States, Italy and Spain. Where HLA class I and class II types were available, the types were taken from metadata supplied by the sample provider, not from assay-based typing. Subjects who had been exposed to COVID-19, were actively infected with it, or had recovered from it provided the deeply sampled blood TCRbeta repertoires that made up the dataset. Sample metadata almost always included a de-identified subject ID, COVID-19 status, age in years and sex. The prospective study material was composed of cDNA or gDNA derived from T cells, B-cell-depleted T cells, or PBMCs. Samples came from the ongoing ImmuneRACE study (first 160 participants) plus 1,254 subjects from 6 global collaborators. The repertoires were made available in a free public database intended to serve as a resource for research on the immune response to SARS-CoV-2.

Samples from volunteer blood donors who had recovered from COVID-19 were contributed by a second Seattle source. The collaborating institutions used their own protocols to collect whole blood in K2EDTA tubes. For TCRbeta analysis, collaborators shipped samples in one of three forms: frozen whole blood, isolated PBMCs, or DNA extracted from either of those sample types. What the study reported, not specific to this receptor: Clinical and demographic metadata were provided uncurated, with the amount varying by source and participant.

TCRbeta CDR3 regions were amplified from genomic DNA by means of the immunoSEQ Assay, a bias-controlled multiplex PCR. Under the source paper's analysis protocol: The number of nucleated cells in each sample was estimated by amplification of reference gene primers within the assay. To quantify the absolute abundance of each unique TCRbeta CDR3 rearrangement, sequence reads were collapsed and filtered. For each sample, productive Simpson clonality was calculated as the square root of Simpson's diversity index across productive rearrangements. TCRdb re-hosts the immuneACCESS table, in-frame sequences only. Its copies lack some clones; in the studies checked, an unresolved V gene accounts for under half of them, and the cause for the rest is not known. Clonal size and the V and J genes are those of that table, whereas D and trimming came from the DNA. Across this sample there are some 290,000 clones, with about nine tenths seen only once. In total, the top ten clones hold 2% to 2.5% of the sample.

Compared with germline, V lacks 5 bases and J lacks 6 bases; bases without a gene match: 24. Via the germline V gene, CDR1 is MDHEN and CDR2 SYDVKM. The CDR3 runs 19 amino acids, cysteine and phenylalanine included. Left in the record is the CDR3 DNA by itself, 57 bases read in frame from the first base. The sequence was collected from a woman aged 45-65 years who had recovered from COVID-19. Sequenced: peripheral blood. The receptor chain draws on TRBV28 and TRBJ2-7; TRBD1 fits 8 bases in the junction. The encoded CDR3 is CASSTPLAGGGQGRGEQYF. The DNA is TGTGCCAGCAGTACTCCCCTTGCCGGCGGTGGACAGGGAAGGGGCGAGCAGTACTTC.